These T cell receptor beta chains were read from a single sample in a study of monozygotic twins with inflammatory bowel disease. TCRdb reprocessed the 5' RACE reads and keeps a single row for each CDR3 protein, giving no DNA. Its listing shows some 210,000 distinct CDR3 sequences. Source material: blood. Receptors were obtained from a human donor with ulcerative colitis or Crohn's disease, or a healthy co-twin of an affected twin (not recorded which). CDR3s include the opening cysteine and the closing phenylalanine or tryptophan. Each record gives: V gene, J gene, CDR3 protein.

TRBV10-3	TRBJ1-2	CAISESTGGGYTF
TRBV7-9	TRBJ2-4	CASSHSGGKNIQYF
TRBV19	TRBJ2-3	CASSPTGTPYSDTQYF
TRBV6-1	TRBJ2-7	CASSDSPGEQYF
TRBV12-3/TRBV12-4	TRBJ2-3	CASSSQGPTDTQYF
TRBV5-1	TRBJ2-3	CASSFNDNTDTQYF
TRBV6-2/TRBV6-3	TRBJ2-2	CAHRGPNTGELFF
TRBV12-3/TRBV12-4	TRBJ2-1	CASRSGQDNEQFF
TRBV12-3/TRBV12-4	TRBJ2-3	CASSLFGDTQYF
TRBV20-1	TRBJ1-4	CSALTVSGEKLFF
TRBV12-3/TRBV12-4	TRBJ2-1	CASVPTAGGRYEQFF
TRBV27	TRBJ2-7	CASSLIPGVDEQYF
TRBV7-3	TRBJ2-5	CASSPQTGFSTQYF
TRBV20-1	TRBJ2-7	CSATHTAGAGQYF
TRBV5-6	TRBJ1-1	CASSWDRGNTEAFF
TRBV24-1	TRBJ1-1	CATSDTYKAEAFF
TRBV5-1	TRBJ2-1	CASSSEDGSWDEQFF
TRBV7-6	TRBJ1-1	CASSSTRGKDTEAFF
TRBV6-1	TRBJ1-5	CASSQTSPGVGNQPQHF
TRBV15	TRBJ2-5	CATSREGDGTAEFVTQYF
TRBV5-8	TRBJ2-1	CASSLVGASYNEQFF
TRBV6-1	TRBJ1-5	CASTRDSNSNQPQHF
TRBV28	TRBJ2-7	CASSSRSPYEQYF
TRBV7-9	TRBJ2-1	CARQGQGEQFF
TRBV5-1	TRBJ2-7	CASSLAVELYEQYF
TRBV12-3/TRBV12-4	TRBJ1-2	CASSLGQVLSAF
TRBV7-9	TRBJ1-2	CAIRPQGIVDGYTF
TRBV19	TRBJ2-2	CASKTSGGIGELFF
TRBV5-1	TRBJ2-3	CASSPGVASDTQYF
TRBV18	TRBJ1-3	CASSPMQSSGNTIYF
TRBV5-1	TRBJ2-2	CASSLQGQGANGELFF
TRBV5-1	TRBJ1-4	CASRPTLTNEKLFF
TRBV5-1	TRBJ1-2	CASSSEGSNYGYTF
TRBV7-2	TRBJ2-5	CASSSGGEKSF
TRBV5-1	TRBJ1-1	CASSFSSQGVEAFF
TRBV18	TRBJ1-4	CASSPEGIPEKLFF
TRBV6-1	TRBJ1-2	CASSEDGPGTIYRYGYTF
TRBV3-1	TRBJ1-3	CASSQGPRRTGGNTIYF
TRBV12-5	TRBJ2-1	CASGLFSGGKRDEQFF
TRBV19	TRBJ2-4	CASKSDSTPGAKNIQYF
TRBV11-2	TRBJ1-1	CASSLFPGETEAFF
TRBV5-1	TRBJ2-3	CASSSTRDLDTQYF
TRBV7-9	TRBJ1-2	CASSLLADGSYGYTF
TRBV20-1	TRBJ1-2	CSAPRAGWAEDGYTF
TRBV20-1	TRBJ2-3	CSATTGFFTDTQYF
TRBV18	TRBJ2-1	CASSLGQGGNNEQFF
TRBV5-1	TRBJ2-7	CASSKTGVTYEQYF
TRBV7-2	TRBJ2-7	CASSGRQGVDEQYF